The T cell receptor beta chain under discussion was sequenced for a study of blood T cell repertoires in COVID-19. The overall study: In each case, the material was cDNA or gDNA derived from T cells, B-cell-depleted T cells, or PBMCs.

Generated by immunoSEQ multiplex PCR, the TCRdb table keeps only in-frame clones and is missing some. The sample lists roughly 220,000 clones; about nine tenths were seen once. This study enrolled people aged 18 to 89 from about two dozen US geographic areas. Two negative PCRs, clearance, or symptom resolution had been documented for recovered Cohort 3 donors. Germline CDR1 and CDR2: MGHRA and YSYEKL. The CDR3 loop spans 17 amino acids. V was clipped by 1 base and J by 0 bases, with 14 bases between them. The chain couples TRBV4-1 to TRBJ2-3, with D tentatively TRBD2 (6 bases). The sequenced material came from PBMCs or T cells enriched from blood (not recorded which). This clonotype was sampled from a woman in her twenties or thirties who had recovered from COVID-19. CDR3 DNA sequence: TGCGCCAGCAGCCAAGGGAGCAGGGACTCTAGCACAGATACGCAGTATTTT. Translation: CASSQGSRDSSTDTQYF.